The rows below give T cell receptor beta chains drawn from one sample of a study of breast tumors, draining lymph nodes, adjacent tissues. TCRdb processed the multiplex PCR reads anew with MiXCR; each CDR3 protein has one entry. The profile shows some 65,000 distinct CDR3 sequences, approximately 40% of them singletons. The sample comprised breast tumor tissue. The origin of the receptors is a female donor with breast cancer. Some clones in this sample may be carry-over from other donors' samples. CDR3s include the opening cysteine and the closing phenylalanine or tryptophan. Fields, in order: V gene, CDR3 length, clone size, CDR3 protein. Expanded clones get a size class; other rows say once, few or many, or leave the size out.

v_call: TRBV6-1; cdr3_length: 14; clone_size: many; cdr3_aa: CASSEIGAAAKLFF
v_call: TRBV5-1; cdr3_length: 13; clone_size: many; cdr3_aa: CASSPGQVETQYF
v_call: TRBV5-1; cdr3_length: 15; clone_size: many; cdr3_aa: CASSWGGAGANVLTF
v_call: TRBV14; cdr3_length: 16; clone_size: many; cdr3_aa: CASSQLRGSPNEKLFF
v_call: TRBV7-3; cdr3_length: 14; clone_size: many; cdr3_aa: CASSYAGNLGEQFF
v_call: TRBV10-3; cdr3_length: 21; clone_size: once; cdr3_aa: CAIIRGDSYNEQFFGANVLTF
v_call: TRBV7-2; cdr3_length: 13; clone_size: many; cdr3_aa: CASSPDSNYGYTF
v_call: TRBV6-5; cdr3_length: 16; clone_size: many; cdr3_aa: CASGEGAGGWTGELFF
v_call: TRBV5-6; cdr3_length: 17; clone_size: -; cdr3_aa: CASSVGTGLALNTEAFF
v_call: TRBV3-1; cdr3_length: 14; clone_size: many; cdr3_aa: CASSQVAHTGELFF
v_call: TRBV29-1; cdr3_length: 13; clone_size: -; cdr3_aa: CSVEAGGRGTQYF
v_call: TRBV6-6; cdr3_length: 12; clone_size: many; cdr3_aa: CASTAGSYEQYF
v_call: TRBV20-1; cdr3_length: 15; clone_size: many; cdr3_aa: CSARGQGAADGELFF
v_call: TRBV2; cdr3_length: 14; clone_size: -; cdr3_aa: CASSLAGAVNEQFF
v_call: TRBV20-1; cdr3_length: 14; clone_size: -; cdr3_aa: CSARGGYSNQPQHF
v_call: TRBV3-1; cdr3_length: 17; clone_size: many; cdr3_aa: CASRLAGGSSYNSPLHF
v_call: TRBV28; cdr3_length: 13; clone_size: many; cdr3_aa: CASRAAYNQPQHF
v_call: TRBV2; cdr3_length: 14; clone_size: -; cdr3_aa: CASSEWTGNEKLFF
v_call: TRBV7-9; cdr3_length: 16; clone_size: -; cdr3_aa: CASSPGTSSGANVLTF
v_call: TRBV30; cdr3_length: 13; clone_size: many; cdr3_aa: CAWSPGGYQPQHF
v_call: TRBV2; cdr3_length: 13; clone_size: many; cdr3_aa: CASSVGQGYEQYF
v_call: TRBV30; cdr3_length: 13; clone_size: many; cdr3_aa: CACRGEYNSPLHF
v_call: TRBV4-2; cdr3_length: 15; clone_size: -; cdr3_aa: CASSPGTLSSYEQYF
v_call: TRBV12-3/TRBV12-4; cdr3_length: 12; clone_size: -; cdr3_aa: CASRDGLAEQYF
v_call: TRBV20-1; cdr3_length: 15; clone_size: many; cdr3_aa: CSASLGQASGNTIYF
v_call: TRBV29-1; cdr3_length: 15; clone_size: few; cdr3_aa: CSVEDPGQGSHEQFF
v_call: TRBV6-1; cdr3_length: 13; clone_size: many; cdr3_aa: CASRSGQAYEQYF
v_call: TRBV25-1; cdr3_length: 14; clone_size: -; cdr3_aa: CASSGTGARETQYF
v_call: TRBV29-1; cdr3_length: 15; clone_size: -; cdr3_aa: CSVPSASGGNYGYTF
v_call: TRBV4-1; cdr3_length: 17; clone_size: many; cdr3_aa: CASSQWVGGPFIGEQFF
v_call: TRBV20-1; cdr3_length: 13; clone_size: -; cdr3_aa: CSARETGNTEAFF
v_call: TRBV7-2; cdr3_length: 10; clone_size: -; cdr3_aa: CASIGETQYF
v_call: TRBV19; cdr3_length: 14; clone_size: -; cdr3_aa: CASSRVGGNYGYTF
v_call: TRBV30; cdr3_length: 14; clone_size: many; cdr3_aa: CAWSVLVTSYEQYF
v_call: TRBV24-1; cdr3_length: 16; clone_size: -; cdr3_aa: CATSETGLLTGDKQFF
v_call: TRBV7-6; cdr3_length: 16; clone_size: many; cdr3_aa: CASSLGEGGNNSPLHF
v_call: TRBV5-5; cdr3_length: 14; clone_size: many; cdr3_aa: CASSLTGATYEQYF
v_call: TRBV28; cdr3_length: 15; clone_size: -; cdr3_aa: CASVSGGTNTGELFF
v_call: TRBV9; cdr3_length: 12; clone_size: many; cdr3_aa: CASSPSGYEQYF
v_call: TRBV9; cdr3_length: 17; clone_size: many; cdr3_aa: CASSVGRRTGYDSPLHF
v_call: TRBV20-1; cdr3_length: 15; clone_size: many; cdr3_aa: CSARPDRSETDTQYF
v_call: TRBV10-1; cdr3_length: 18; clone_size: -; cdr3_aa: CASPGTSGKSLTYNEQFF
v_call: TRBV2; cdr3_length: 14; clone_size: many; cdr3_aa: CASRLGTGANVLTF
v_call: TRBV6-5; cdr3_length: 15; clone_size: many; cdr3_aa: CASSYGRFSGNTIYF
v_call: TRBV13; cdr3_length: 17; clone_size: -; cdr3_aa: CASSLGTGVPSNQPQHF